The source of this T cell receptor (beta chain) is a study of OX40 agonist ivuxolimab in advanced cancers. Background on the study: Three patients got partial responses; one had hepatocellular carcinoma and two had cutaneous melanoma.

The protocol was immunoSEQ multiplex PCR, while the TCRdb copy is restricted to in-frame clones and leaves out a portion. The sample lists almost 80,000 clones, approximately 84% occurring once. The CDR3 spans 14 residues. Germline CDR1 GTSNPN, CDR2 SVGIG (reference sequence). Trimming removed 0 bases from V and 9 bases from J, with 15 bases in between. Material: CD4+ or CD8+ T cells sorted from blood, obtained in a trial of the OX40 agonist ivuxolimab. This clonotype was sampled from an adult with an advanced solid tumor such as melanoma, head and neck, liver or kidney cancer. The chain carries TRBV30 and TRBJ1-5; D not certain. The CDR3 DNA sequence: TGTGCCTGGAGTGTAAAGGTAGGAGAGGGGCCCCAGCATTTT. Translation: CAWSVKVGEGPQHF.